This is a list of T cell receptor beta chains from one sample in a study of cytomegalovirus exposure and HLA in healthy donors. The data were produced by immunoSEQ multiplex PCR, yet TCRdb's version contains in-frame clones alone and is incomplete. The sample has fewer than 200,000 clones; 80% to 90% are singletons. Sequences were obtained from PBMCs. The receptors here all came from a woman in her twenties or thirties in good health and CMV-seronegative. Each CDR3 is given with its conserved first and last residue. A D gene is named only where the DNA matches it firmly. The size of a clone is reported for some rows only, either as once, few or many, or as a class for expanded clones.

TRBJ2-3	TRBD2	TRBV6-6	NA	TGTGCCAGCAGTTCCTCATTAGCGGGAGTCCCCCTCGAGCAGTATTTT	CASSSSLAGVPLEQYF
TRBJ1-3	TRBD1	TRBV13	NA	TGTGCCAGCAGGGGGAGGACAGGCGCCTCTGGAAACACCATATATTTT	CASRGRTGASGNTIYF
TRBJ1-4	NA	TRBV6-5	few	TGTGCCAGCAGTGCGGACACCTTCAGGCGGGGAAAACTGTTTTTT	CASSADTFRRGKLFF
TRBJ2-1	TRBD2	TRBV7-6	once	TGTGCCAGCAGCTTAGTTGGGACTAATTACAATGAGCAGTTCTTC	CASSLVGTNYNEQFF
TRBJ2-5	NA	TRBV7-9	NA	TGTGCCAGCAGCCTCTTAGAGACCCAGTACTTC	CASSLLETQYF
TRBJ2-3	NA	TRBV27	NA	TGTGCCAGCAGTTCAAAGTTTACAGATACGCAGTATTTT	CASSSKFTDTQYF
TRBJ2-7	NA	TRBV5-1	NA	TGCGCCAGCAGCTTGGGTGGAACTAGCTCCTACGAGCAGTACTTC	CASSLGGTSSYEQYF
TRBJ2-1	NA	TRBV5-6	NA	TGTGCCAGCAGCTTTGGTGCGAGGGGGCAGTTCTTC	CASSFGARGQFF
TRBJ1-1	NA	TRBV5-6	few	TGTGCCAGCAGCTTCCTAACCCAAGCTTTCTTT	CASSFLTQAFF
TRBJ1-5	NA	TRBV4-1	NA	TGCGCCAGCAGCCAAGAAGGTTCGGGGGCCAGCAATCAGCCCCAGCATTTT	CASSQEGSGASNQPQHF
TRBJ2-7	NA	TRBV4-1	NA	TGCGCCAGCAGCCAAGAAGGTTGGGGGATTTACGAGCAGTACTTC	CASSQEGWGIYEQYF
TRBJ2-2	TRBD2	TRBV9	NA	TGTGCCAGCAACCCTAGCGGGAGGACCGGCCTGTTTTTT	CASNPSGRTGLFF
TRBJ1-3	NA	TRBV27	NA	TGTGCCAGCAGGCAGGGTCGCTCTTGGGGCACCATATATTTT	CASRQGRSWGTIYF
TRBJ1-4	TRBD1	TRBV5-5	NA	TGTGCCAGCAGCCCCGGACAGGGTTTAACTAATGAAAAACTGTTTTTT	CASSPGQGLTNEKLFF
TRBJ2-7	NA	TRBV28	NA	TGTGCCAGCAATACATACTACGAGCAGTACTTC	CASNTYYEQYF
TRBJ2-3	NA	TRBV19	NA	TGTGCCAGTAGTGCAGGTGGCGGGGGCACAGATACGCAGTATTTT	CASSAGGGGTDTQYF
TRBJ2-7	NA	TRBV11-2	NA	TGTGCCAGCAGCTTAACAGGGAGCTCCTACGAGCAGTACTTC	CASSLTGSSYEQYF
TRBJ1-2	NA	TRBV7-6	NA	TGTGCCAGCAGCTTTAGGGGGGAAGGCTACACCTTC	CASSFRGEGYTF
TRBJ2-3	TRBD2	TRBV7-8	NA	TGTGCCAGCAGCTTAGCGGGAAATAGCGGGAGCCCTAGCACAGATACGCAGTATTTT	CASSLAGNSGSPSTDTQYF
TRBJ1-1	NA	TRBV10-3	NA	TGTGCCATCAATTCGGGGCGGGCTGAAGCTTTCTTT	CAINSGRAEAFF
TRBJ1-5	TRBD1	TRBV5-1	NA	TGCGCCAGCAGCGCCGGGACAGGGAATCAGCCCCAGCATTTT	CASSAGTGNQPQHF
TRBJ2-3	NA	TRBV7-9	NA	TGTGCCAGCAGCCCCCCCGGGACTCCTATCACAGATACGCAGTATTTT	CASSPPGTPITDTQYF
TRBJ2-7	TRBD1	TRBV4-1	NA	TGCGCCAGCAGCCATGGGACAGTCTACGAGCAGTACTTC	CASSHGTVYEQYF
TRBJ2-7	NA	TRBV18	NA	TGTGCCAGCTCACCACGGAGGGGCTACGAGCAGTACTTC	CASSPRRGYEQYF
TRBJ2-4	NA	TRBV28	NA	TGTGCCAGCAGTTCCTCGACAGTGCTAGCCAAAAACATTCAGTACTTC	CASSSSTVLAKNIQYF
TRBJ2-1	NA	TRBV7-2	NA	TGTGCCAGCAGCTTGAGCAGGGTAGATGAGCAGTTCTTC	CASSLSRVDEQFF
TRBJ2-3	NA	TRBV4-3	NA	TGCGCCAGCAGCCACAGACTAGGCACTACTACAGATACGCAGTATTTT	CASSHRLGTTTDTQYF
TRBJ2-7	TRBD1	TRBV7-2	NA	TGTGCCAGCAGCATAAAACCGGGACAGTCCTACGAGCAGTACTTC	CASSIKPGQSYEQYF
TRBJ1-4	NA	TRBV7-2	NA	TGTGCCAGCAGCTTAGGCGGGGAAAAACTGTTTTTT	CASSLGGEKLFF
TRBJ2-1	TRBD2	TRBV6-4	NA	TGTGCCAGCAGTGTGGGCGGGAGAGGGAACAATGAGCAGTTCTTC	CASSVGGRGNNEQFF
TRBJ2-7	TRBD1	TRBV6-1	once	TGTGCCAGCAGTGAAGGGACAGGGGACTCCTACGAGCAGTACTTC	CASSEGTGDSYEQYF
TRBJ1-1	NA	TRBV27	NA	TGTGCCAGCTCCTTGACAGTGAACACTGAAGCTTTCTTT	CASSLTVNTEAFF
TRBJ2-7	NA	TRBV4-1	NA	TGCGCCAGCAGCCACGGCCGTCAGGGGCCCTACTACGAGCAGTACTTC	CASSHGRQGPYYEQYF
TRBJ2-7	NA	TRBV6-1	NA	TGTGCCAGCAGCGTGGAGACAATCTCCTACGAGCAGTACTTC	CASSVETISYEQYF